The 3 T cell receptor beta chains listed next were all sequenced from one sample in a study of glioma-infiltrating T cells after dendritic cell vaccination. Indicated time point: after dendritic cell vaccination, including at tumor progression/relapse. Sequencing used immunoSEQ multiplex PCR; TCRdb keeps in-frame clones, though not all of them. The table includes about 76,000 clones, around 86% detected once. The source material was blood, sampled after dendritic cell vaccination. The source is a human donor with glioblastoma.

This chain links TRBV7-9 with TRBJ1-1, with 7 bases matching TRBD1. Unmatched junction bases numbered 10, after V lost 3 bases and J lost 3 bases. The CDR3 runs 16 residues. The germline CDR1 and CDR2 sequences are SEHNR and FQNEAQ (reference sequence). The CDR3 region has the DNA TGTGCCAGCAGCTTCCTTGCAGGGGGGTCGGACACTGAAGCTTTCTTT. It codes for CASSFLAGGSDTEAFF.

V gene TRBV5-1 combines with J gene TRBJ2-1; D uncertain. Germline CDR1 SGHRS, CDR2 YFSETQ. The CDR3 loop spans 15 amino acids. Trimming cost V 2 bases and J 3 bases, with 12 bases left between them. The CDR3 sequence: CASSFVGSDYNEQFF. CDR3 sequence (DNA): TGCGCCAGCAGCTTCGTTGGAAGCGACTACAATGAGCAGTTCTTC. The whole variable domain, filled in from reference TRBV5-1 and TRBJ2-1, reads KAGVTQTPRYLIKTRGQQVTLSCSPISGHRSVSWYQQTPGQGLQFLFEYFSETQRNKGNFPGRFSGRQFSNSRSEMNVSTLELGDSALYLCASSFVGSDYNEQFFGPGTRLTVL.

This clone turned up a few times. The chain employs TRBV14 and TRBJ1-4; D gene uncertain. Looked up from germline, CDR1 is SGHDN and CDR2 is FVKESK. This CDR3 has 15 residues. Trimming shortened V by 1 base and J by 3 bases, and 9 bases separated the two germline ends. CDR3 loop: CASSQVGGPNEKLFF. CDR3 in DNA: TGTGCCAGCAGCCAAGTCGGAGGGCCTAATGAAAAACTGTTTTTT.